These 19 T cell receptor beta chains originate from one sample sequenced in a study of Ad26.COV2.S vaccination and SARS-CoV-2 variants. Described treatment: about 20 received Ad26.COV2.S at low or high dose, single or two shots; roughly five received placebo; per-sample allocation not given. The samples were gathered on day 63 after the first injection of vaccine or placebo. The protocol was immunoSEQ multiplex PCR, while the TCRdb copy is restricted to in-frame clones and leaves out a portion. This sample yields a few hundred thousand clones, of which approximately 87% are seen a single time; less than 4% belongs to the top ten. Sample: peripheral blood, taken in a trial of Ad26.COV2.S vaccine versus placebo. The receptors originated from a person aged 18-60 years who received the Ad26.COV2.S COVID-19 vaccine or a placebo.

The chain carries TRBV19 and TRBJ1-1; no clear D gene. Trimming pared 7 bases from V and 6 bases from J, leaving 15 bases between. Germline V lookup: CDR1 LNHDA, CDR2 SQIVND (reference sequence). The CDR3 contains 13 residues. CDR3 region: CASNFRGRSEAFF. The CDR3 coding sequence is TGTGCCAGTAATTTTCGAGGGAGGTCTGAAGCTTTCTTT.

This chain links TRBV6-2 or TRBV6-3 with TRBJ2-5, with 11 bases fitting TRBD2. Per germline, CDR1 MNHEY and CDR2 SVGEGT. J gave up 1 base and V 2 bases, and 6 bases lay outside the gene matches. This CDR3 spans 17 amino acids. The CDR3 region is CASSYPPGLAVQETQYF. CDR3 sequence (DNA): TGTGCCAGCAGTTACCCTCCGGGACTAGCGGTCCAAGAGACCCAGTACTTC.

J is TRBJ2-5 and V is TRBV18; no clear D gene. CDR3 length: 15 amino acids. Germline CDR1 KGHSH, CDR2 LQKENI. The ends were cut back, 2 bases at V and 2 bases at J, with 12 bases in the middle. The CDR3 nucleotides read TGTGCCAGCTCACCATTGGGCCAGTCGCAAGAGACCCAGTACTTC. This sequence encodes CASSPLGQSQETQYF.

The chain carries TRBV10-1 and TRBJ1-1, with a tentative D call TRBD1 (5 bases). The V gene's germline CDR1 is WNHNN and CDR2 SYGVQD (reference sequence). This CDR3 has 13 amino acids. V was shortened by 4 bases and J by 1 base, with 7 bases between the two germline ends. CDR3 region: CASSVTGNTEAFF. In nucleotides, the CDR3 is TGCGCCAGCAGTGTTACAGGGAACACTGAAGCTTTCTTT.

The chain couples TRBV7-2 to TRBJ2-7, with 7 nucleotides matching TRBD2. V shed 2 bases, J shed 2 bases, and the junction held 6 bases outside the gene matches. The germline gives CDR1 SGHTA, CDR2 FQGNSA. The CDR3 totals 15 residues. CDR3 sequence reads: CASSLRGGLTYEQYF. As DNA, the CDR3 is TGTGCCAGCAGCTTAAGGGGAGGGCTCACCTACGAGCAGTACTTC.

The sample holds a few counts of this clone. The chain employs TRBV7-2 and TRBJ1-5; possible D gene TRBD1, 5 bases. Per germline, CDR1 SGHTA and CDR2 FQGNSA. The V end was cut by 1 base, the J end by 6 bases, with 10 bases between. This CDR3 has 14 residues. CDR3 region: CASSLEVRGQPQHF. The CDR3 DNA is TGTGCCAGCAGCTTAGAGGTTAGGGGTCAGCCCCAGCATTTT.

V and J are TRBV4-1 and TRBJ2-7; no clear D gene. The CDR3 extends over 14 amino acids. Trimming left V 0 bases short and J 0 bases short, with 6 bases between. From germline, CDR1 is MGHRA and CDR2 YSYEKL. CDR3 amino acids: CASSQDGLSYEQYF. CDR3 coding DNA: TGCGCCAGCAGCCAAGACGGGCTCTCCTACGAGCAGTACTTC.

Here the CDR3 reads CASRLGQNTEAFF. CDR3 DNA sequence: TGTGCCAGCAGGCTAGGACAGAACACTGAAGCTTTCTTT. V is TRBV12-3 or TRBV12-4 and J is TRBJ1-1, with D maybe TRBD1 (5 bases). The CDR3 has 13 amino acids. Trimming took 6 bases from V and 1 from J, leaving 9 bases between them.

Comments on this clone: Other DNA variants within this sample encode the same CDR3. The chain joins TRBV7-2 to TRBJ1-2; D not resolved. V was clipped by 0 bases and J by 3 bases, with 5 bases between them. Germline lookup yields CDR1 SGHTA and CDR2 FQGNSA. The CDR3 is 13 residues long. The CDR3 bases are TGTGCCAGCAGCTTAGCTGGGGACTATGGCTACACCTTC. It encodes CASSLAGDYGYTF.

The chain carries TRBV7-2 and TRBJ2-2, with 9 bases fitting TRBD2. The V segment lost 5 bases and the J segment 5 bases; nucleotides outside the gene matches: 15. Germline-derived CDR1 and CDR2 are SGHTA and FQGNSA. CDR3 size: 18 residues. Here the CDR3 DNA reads TGTGCCAGCAGCCTACAAGCGGGGGGCGCTAGTTATACCGGGGAGCTGTTTTTT. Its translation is CASSLQAGGASYTGELFF.

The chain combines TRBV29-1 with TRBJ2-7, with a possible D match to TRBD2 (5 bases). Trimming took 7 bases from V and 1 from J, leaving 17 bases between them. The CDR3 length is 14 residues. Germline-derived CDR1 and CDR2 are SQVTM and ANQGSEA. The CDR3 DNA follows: TGCAGCGCGAGGGAGCCAGATGAATCCTACGAGCAGTACTTC. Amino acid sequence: CSAREPDESYEQYF.

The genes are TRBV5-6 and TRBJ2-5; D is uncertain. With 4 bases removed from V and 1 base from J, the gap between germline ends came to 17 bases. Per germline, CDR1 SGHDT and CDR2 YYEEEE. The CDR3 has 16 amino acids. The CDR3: CASSATTRTVQETQYF. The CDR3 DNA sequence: TGTGCCAGCAGCGCGACAACCCGGACGGTCCAAGAGACCCAGTACTTC.

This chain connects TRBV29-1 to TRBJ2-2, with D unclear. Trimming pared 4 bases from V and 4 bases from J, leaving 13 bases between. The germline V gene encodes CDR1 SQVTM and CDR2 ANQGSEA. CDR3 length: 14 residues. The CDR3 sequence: CSVASRPGTGELFF. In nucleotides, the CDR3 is TGCAGCGTTGCATCCAGGCCGGGCACCGGGGAGCTGTTTTTT.

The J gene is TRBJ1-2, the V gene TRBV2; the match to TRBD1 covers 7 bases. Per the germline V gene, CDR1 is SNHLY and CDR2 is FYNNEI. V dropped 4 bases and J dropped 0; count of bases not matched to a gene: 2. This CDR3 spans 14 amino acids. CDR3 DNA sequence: TGTGCCAGCAGTGGACAGGGATCTAACTATGGCTACACCTTC. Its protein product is CASSGQGSNYGYTF.

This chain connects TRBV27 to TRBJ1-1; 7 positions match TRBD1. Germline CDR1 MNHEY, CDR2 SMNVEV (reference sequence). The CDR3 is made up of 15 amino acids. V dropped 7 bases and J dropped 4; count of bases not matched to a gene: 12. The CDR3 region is CASKPGRGHFTEAFF. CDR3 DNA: TGTGCCAGCAAACCTGGGAGGGGGCATTTCACTGAAGCTTTCTTT.

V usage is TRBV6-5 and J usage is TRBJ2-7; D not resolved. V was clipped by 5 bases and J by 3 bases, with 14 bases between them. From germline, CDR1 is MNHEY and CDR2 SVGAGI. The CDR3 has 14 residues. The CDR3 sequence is CASSTQRGLYEQYF. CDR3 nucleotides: TGTGCCAGCAGTACCCAGAGAGGCCTCTACGAGCAGTACTTC.

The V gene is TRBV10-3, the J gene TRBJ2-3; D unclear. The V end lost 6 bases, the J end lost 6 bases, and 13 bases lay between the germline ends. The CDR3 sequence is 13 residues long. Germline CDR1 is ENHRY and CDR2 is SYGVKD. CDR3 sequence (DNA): TGTGCCATCAGCGAATGGACGGAGGATACGCAGTATTTT. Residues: CAISEWTEDTQYF.

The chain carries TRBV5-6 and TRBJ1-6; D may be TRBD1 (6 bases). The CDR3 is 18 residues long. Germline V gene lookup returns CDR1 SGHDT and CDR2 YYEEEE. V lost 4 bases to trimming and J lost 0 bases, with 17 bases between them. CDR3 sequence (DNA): TGTGCCAGCAGCCAGACAGGAATATTCGGCTCCTATAATTCACCCCTCCACTTT. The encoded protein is CASSQTGIFGSYNSPLHF.

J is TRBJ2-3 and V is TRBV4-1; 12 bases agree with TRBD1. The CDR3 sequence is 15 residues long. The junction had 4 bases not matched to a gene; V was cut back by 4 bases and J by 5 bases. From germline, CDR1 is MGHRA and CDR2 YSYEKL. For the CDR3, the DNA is TGCGCCAGCAGCCCCGGGACAGGGGGCGAAGATACGCAGTATTTT. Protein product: CASSPGTGGEDTQYF.